What follows are 24 T cell receptor beta chains derived from one specimen sequenced in a study of spatial heterogeneity in lung cancer. Study-level results: Tumor mutation count correlated with how many alpha and beta TCRs expanded intratumorally.

Stated time point: sample taken at primary tumor resection. Their target antigens are unknown. TCRdb re-derived calls from the 5' RACE reads in MiXCR, one entry per CDR3 protein. Here the sample spans about 20,000 distinct CDR3 sequences, approximately 5.8% being singletons. The starting material was lung tumor tissue, obtained at surgery. The source of these receptors is a female donor with early-stage non-small cell lung cancer.

This clonotype was observed many times. Within a library made for alpha chains, this beta chain is off target, and its count is uninformative. V usage is TRBV7-6 and J usage is TRBJ2-5; the match to TRBD2 covers 14 bases. The CDR3 consists of 18 residues. Unmatched junction bases numbered 9, after V lost 2 bases and J lost 4 bases. Germline V CDR1 and CDR2: SGHVS, FNYEAQ. The CDR3 DNA sequence: TGTGCCAGCAGCTTATCCCCGACTAGCGGGAGGGCACGAGAGACCCAGTACTTC. Protein sequence: CASSLSPTSGRARETQYF.

This clonotype has ten or more counts. This beta chain is an unintended read in a library built for alpha chains; its size means little. The chain uses TRBV7-2 and TRBJ2-5, with 7 positions matching TRBD2. Germline V lookup: CDR1 SGHTA, CDR2 FQGNSA. The CDR3 has 17 residues. Trimming removed 5 bases from V and 2 bases from J; junction bases left unmatched: 14. The CDR3 DNA is TGTGCCAGCAGCCGGCGGGAGTGGGGCTTTCGTCAAGAGACCCAGTACTTC. Translating it yields CASSRREWGFRQETQYF.

This clonotype was detected ten times or more. This beta chain was picked up by a library intended for alpha chains and is off target, so its count carries little meaning. V and J are TRBV5-1 and TRBJ1-6; no firm D call. Germline CDR1 and CDR2: SGHRS and YFSETQ. V was clipped by 0 bases and J by 10 bases, with 11 bases between them. The length of the CDR3 is 14 residues. The CDR3 sequence: CASSLAQDGSPLHF. The CDR3 nucleotides are TGCGCCAGCAGCTTGGCCCAGGACGGGTCACCCCTCCACTTT.

This clonotype has a count of ten or more. Since the library was made to target alpha chains, this beta chain is a stray read and its abundance is not meaningful. The chain carries TRBV28 and TRBJ2-1; D is unresolved. Trimming removed 10 bases at V and 6 bases at J, with 25 bases between. The germline gives CDR1 MDHEN, CDR2 SYDVKM. The CDR3 contains 16 residues. Here the CDR3 DNA reads TGTGCCACCTTACCCATGGCAGTACATTGGGGCAATGAGCAGTTCTTC. Amino acid sequence: CATLPMAVHWGNEQFF. Drawing the rest from reference TRBV28 and TRBJ2-1, the complete variable domain is DVKVTQSSRYLVKRTGEKVFLECVQDMDHENMFWYRQDPGLGLRLIYFSYDVKMKEKGDIPEGYSVSREKKERFSLILESASTNQTSMYLCATLPMAVHWGNEQFFGPGTRLTVL.

Comment on this clonotype: This beta chain came through as a stray read in a library set up for alpha chains, and its size says little. This chain uses TRBV13 with TRBJ2-3; D possibly corresponds to TRBD1 (6 bases). V was shortened by 5 bases and J by 4 bases, with 10 bases between the two germline ends. The CDR3 is made up of 13 amino acids. The germline CDR1 and CDR2 sequences are PRHDT and FYEKMQ (reference sequence). The CDR3 loop reads CASSIRGADTQYF. As DNA, the CDR3 is TGTGCCAGCAGCATCAGGGGCGCAGATACGCAGTATTTT.

By frequency in the sample, this clonotype is medium-sized. In a library made to pick up alpha chains, this beta chain is a stray read with a size that means little. The rearrangement joins TRBV5-1 to TRBJ2-7; 8 bases match TRBD1. The CDR3 has 14 amino acids. Germline V gene lookup returns CDR1 SGHRS and CDR2 YFSETQ. The J segment lost 5 bases and the V segment lost 4 bases, leaving 8 bases of the junction unmatched. The CDR3 coding sequence is TGCGCCAGCAGCCCCCCGACAGGGGCCCACGAGCAGTACTTC. Its protein is CASSPPTGAHEQYF.

Turning to this clonotype: Little can be read into the size of this beta chain, an off-target read in a library designed for alpha chains. The V and J genes are TRBV6-2 or TRBV6-3 and TRBJ2-7, with D perhaps TRBD1 (6 bases). The germline CDR1 and CDR2 sequences are MNHEY and SVGEGT. Trimming shortened V by 10 bases and J by 0 bases, and 16 bases separated the two germline ends. The CDR3 sequence is 14 residues long. CDR3 bases: TGTGCCATCCAGACCGGGGACATCTCCTACGAGCAGTACTTC. Translated, it gives CAIQTGDISYEQYF.

A remark on this clonotype: Because the library targeted alpha chains, this beta chain is an off-target read whose size means little. This chain connects TRBV7-9 to TRBJ2-7; D is possibly TRBD1 (6 bases). The V gene's germline CDR1 is SEHNR and CDR2 FQNEAQ (reference sequence). Trimming shortened V by 5 bases and J by 2 bases, and 13 bases separated the two germline ends. This CDR3 region has 14 residues. The CDR3 DNA follows: TGTGCCAGCAGCCGAGGGGGAAGCGCCTACGAGCAGTACTTC. It codes for CASSRGGSAYEQYF.

This clonotype was seen at least ten times. This beta chain appears as a stray read in a library generated for alpha chains; its size is not informative. V is TRBV27 and J is TRBJ2-3, with 7 bases matching TRBD2. With 3 bases clipped from V and 6 bases from J, the junction kept 6 bases outside the gene matches. This CDR3 contains 14 residues. Germline V gene lookup returns CDR1 MNHEY and CDR2 SMNVEV (reference sequence). The CDR3 is CASSLRGRGDTQYF. CDR3 nucleotides: TGTGCCAGCAGTTTGCGGGGGAGAGGCGATACGCAGTATTTT.

This clonotype was counted many times. Found in a library prepared for alpha chains, this beta chain is an off-target read, and its abundance has little meaning. CDR3 nucleotide sequence: TGTGCCAGCAGCTTACAAGGGGGCGCGGCCTACGAGCAGTACTTC. Translating gives CASSLQGGAAYEQYF. The chain links TRBV7-6 to TRBJ2-7, with 7 bases identical to TRBD1. This CDR3 contains 15 residues. Trimming took 2 bases from V and 2 from J; bases not matched to a gene: 6. Germline lookup yields CDR1 SGHVS and CDR2 FNYEAQ.

This clonotype was seen many times. This beta chain came through as a stray read in a library set up for alpha chains, and its size says little. The V and J genes are TRBV2 and TRBJ2-7; D is perhaps TRBD1 (6 bases). Germline CDR1 and CDR2: SNHLY and FYNNEI. V was shortened by 6 bases and J by 3 bases, with 12 bases between the two germline ends. The CDR3 consists of 13 residues. CDR3 in DNA: TGTGCCAGCAGCCAGGGGATGGGCTACGAGCAGTACTTC. This translates into CASSQGMGYEQYF. The whole variable domain, filled in from reference TRBV2 and TRBJ2-7, reads EPEVTQTPSHQVTQMGQEVILRCVPISNHLYFYWYRQILGQKVEFLVSFYNNEISEKSEIFDDQFSVERPDGSNFTLKIRSTKLEDSAMYFCASSQGMGYEQYFGPGTRLTVT.

At least ten counts were recorded for this clonotype. The library was built for alpha chains, so this beta chain is an off-target read and its size means little. The genes are TRBV27 and TRBJ2-5; perhaps TRBD1 as D (6 bases). This CDR3 is 13 amino acids long. Germline V CDR1 and CDR2: MNHEY, SMNVEV (reference sequence). V was cut by 6 bases and J by 2 bases, with 10 bases left in between. This CDR3 is CASRKQGQETQYF. DNA for the CDR3: TGTGCCAGCAGGAAACAGGGACAAGAGACCCAGTACTTC.

There are a few counts of this clonotype. This beta chain is off target for a library built for alpha chains, so its abundance means little. The J gene is TRBJ1-6, the V gene TRBV27; D possibly corresponds to TRBD1 (5 bases). Trimming removed 5 bases at V and 9 bases at J, with 14 bases between. This CDR3 is built from 14 residues. Germline CDR1 is MNHEY and CDR2 is SMNVEV (reference sequence). CDR3 sequence: CASSPPPGRSPLHF. DNA for the CDR3: TGTGCCAGCAGTCCTCCGCCGGGACGTTCACCCCTCCACTTT.

This clonotype was picked up a small number of times. This beta chain is an unintended read in a library built for alpha chains; its size means little. The gene calls are TRBV7-9 and TRBJ1-3, with D possibly TRBD1 on 6 matching bases. The germline V and J ends were trimmed by 5 bases and 2 bases, with 16 bases remaining between them. CDR3 length: 16 residues. The V gene's germline CDR1 is SEHNR and CDR2 FQNEAQ (reference sequence). The CDR3, as DNA: TGTGCCAGCAGCCCTAGGTCCACAGGGCCTGGAAACACCATATATTTT. Its protein is CASSPRSTGPGNTIYF.

This clonotype has ten or more counts. Being off target in a library aimed at alpha chains, this beta chain has a size of little meaning. The V call is TRBV7-8, the J call TRBJ2-3; D is uncertain. Germline assignment: CDR1 SGHVS and CDR2 FQNEAQ. This CDR3 comprises 13 residues. V lost 0 bases and J 4 bases, leaving 5 bases between the germline ends. CDR3 nucleotide sequence: TGTGCCAGCAGCTTAGCTTTGGCAGATACGCAGTATTTT. Translation: CASSLALADTQYF.

By sample fraction, this clonotype is medium-sized. This beta chain appears as a stray read in a library generated for alpha chains; its size is not informative. The chain couples TRBV10-2 to TRBJ2-7, with a weak D call TRBD1 (5 bases). The V end lost 2 bases, the J end lost 6 bases, and 5 bases lay between the germline ends. The germline CDR1 and CDR2 sequences are WSHSY and SAAADI. CDR3 length: 11 amino acids. This CDR3 is CASSEGAEQYF. The CDR3 DNA follows: TGCGCCAGCAGTGAGGGGGCCGAGCAGTACTTC.

Details on this clonotype: Being one base from a much bigger clone, this may be a read error. Since no conserved phenylalanine or tryptophan closes the CDR3, a read error is the likely cause. Since the library was made to target alpha chains, this beta chain is a stray read and its abundance is not meaningful. The chain is built from TRBV29-1 and TRBJ2-1; 7 positions match TRBD2. Per the germline V gene, CDR1 is SQVTM and CDR2 is ANQGSEA. The CDR3 contains 14 residues. V shed 3 bases, J shed 4 bases, and the junction held 6 bases outside the gene matches. In nucleotides, the CDR3 is TGCAGCGTTGACCCTAGCGGAGATTACAATGAGCAGTTCTTA. Amino acids: CSVDPSGDYNEQFL.

This clonotype was picked up many times. Found in a library prepared for alpha chains, this beta chain is an off-target read, and its abundance has little meaning. The CDR3 loop is CSVGHTGLAGWVPDTQYF. The CDR3 region has the DNA TGCAGCGTTGGGCACACGGGACTAGCGGGTTGGGTGCCAGATACGCAGTATTTT. V gene TRBV29-1 combines with J gene TRBJ2-3; 12 nucleotides line up with TRBD2. Germline CDR1 SQVTM, CDR2 ANQGSEA. CDR3 length equals 18 residues. V was clipped by 4 bases and J by 4 bases; unmatched bases: 15.

Of note for this clonotype: This sequence may be a read error, since a much larger clone differs from it by one base. As an off-target read in a library built for alpha chains, this beta chain has a frequency of little significance. This chain uses TRBV24-1 with TRBJ2-5; D possibly corresponds to TRBD2 (6 bases). CDR3 size: 13 residues. Germline V CDR1 and CDR2: KGHDR, SFDVKD. The DNA of the CDR3 is TGTGCCACCAGTGCGGGACTTCAAGAGCCCCAGTACTTC. Encoded protein: CATSAGLQEPQYF.

This clonotype is deemed medium-sized. A library prepared for alpha chains yielded this beta chain as an off-target read; its size is of little meaning. The V gene is TRBV20-1, the J gene TRBJ2-7, with TRBD1 matching over 7 bases. This CDR3 is built from 12 residues. The trim removed 3 bases at V and 5 bases at J, leaving 4 bases unmatched. From germline, CDR1 is DFQATT and CDR2 SNEGSKA (reference sequence). This chain's CDR3 is CSARLQGDEQYF. Written as DNA, the CDR3 is TGCAGTGCTAGGCTCCAGGGGGACGAGCAGTACTTC.

This clonotype was picked up many times. This beta chain turned up in a library designed for alpha chains; as an off-target read, its abundance says little. This sequence joins TRBV12-3 or TRBV12-4 and TRBJ1-1; D is undetermined. V shed 8 bases and J shed 3 bases, with 13 bases lying between them. The length of the CDR3 is 13 residues. The CDR3 nucleotides read TGTGCCAGCCATCGGGGAGAGTACACTGAAGCTTTCTTT. Its translation: CASHRGEYTEAFF.

As concerns this clonotype: A library prepared for alpha chains yielded this beta chain as an off-target read; its size is of little meaning. V is TRBV12-3 or TRBV12-4 and J is TRBJ2-6; D is ambiguous. V gave up 6 bases and J gave up 0 bases, with 6 bases separating them. CDR3 length: 14 residues. CDR3 coding DNA: TGTGCCAGCAGCCCACCCTCTGGGGCCAACGTCCTGACTTTC. The encoded protein is CASSPPSGANVLTF.

This clonotype came up a few times. This beta chain is an unintended read in a library built for alpha chains; its size means little. The J gene is TRBJ2-6, the V gene TRBV15, with 7 bases fitting TRBD1. V shed 6 bases, J shed 0 bases, and the junction held 8 bases outside the gene matches. CDR1 LNHNV and CDR2 YYDKDF come from the germline V gene (reference sequence). The length of the CDR3 is 17 residues. The CDR3 here is CATRKQGTNSGANVLTF. Here the CDR3 DNA reads TGTGCCACCAGGAAACAGGGGACAAACTCTGGGGCCAACGTCCTGACTTTC.

This clonotype is termed medium-sized. This beta chain slipped into a library made for alpha chains as a stray read, so its size is not meaningful. The V call is TRBV6-5, the J call TRBJ1-5; no clear D gene. From germline, CDR1 is MNHEY and CDR2 SVGAGI. V was cut by 6 bases and J by 0 bases, with 6 bases left in between. CDR3 length: 13 amino acids. CDR3: CASSKYSNQPQHF. Written as DNA, the CDR3 is TGTGCCAGCAGCAAGTATAGCAATCAGCCCCAGCATTTT.